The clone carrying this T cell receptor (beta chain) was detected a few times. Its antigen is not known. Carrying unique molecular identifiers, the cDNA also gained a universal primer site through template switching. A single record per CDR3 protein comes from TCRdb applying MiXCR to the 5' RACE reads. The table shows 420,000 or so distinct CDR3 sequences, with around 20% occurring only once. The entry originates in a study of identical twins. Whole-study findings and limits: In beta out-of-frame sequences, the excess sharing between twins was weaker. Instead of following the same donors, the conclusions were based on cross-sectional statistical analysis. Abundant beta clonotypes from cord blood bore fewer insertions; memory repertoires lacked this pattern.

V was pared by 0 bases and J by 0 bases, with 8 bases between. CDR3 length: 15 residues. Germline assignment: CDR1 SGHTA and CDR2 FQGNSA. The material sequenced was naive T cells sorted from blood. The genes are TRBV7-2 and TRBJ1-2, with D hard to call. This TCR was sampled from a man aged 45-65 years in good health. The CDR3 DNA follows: TGTGCCAGCAGCTTAGCGCCGTCTCCTAACTATGGCTACACCTTC. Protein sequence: CASSLAPSPNYGYTF.